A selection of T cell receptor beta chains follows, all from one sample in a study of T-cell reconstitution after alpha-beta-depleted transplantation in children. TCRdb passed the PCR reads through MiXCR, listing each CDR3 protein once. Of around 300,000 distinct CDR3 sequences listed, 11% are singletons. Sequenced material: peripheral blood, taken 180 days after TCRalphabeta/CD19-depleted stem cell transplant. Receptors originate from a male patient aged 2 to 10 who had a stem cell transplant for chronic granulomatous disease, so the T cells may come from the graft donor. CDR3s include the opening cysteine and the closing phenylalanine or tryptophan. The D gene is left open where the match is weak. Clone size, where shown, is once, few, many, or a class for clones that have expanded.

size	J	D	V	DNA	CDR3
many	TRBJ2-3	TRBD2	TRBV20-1	TGCAGTGCTAGAGATGGGGGCGGGGGGCCGCAGTATTTT	CSARDGGGGPQYF
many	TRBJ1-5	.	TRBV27	TGTGCCAGCAGTTTTTGGCGGGATCAGCCCCAGCATTTT	CASSFWRDQPQHF
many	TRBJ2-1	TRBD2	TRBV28	TGTGCCAGCAGTTTCTTCGGGACTAGCGGCTCCTACAATGAGCAGTTCTTC	CASSFFGTSGSYNEQFF
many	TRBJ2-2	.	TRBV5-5	TGTGCCAGCAGCTGGGCTTGGTCGCTTAACACCGGGGAGCTGTTTTTT	CASSWAWSLNTGELFF
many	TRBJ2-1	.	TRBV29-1	TGCAGCGTTGAAAGATGGGGACTCGGGGCAGGCAATGAGCAGTTCTTC	CSVERWGLGAGNEQFF
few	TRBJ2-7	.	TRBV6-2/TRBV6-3	TGTGCCAGCAGTCCCGGCGTCCCAAGGGGCGAGCAGTACTTC	CASSPGVPRGEQYF
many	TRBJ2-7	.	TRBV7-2	TGTGCCAGCAGCCCGAGGGCCGGCTACGAGCAGTACTTC	CASSPRAGYEQYF
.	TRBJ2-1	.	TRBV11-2	TGTGCCAGCAGCCTATCCGGACTGCCCCATGCGTTCTTC	CASSLSGLPHAFF
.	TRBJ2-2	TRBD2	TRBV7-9	TGTGCCAGCAGGCGCAGTAGCGGGAGGGCCACCGGGGAGCTGTTTTTT	CASRRSSGRATGELFF
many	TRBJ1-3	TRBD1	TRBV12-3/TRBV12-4	TGTGCCAGCAGTCATACAGGGGTTAATCGAAACACCATATATTTT	CASSHTGVNRNTIYF
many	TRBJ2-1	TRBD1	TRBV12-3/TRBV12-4	TGTGCCAGCAGACCCGGGACAGCCACCCACTCGGATGAGCAGTTCTTC	CASRPGTATHSDEQFF
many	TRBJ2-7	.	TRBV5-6	TGTGCCAGCAGCTTGGTCAGCGGATCCTACGAGCAGTACTTC	CASSLVSGSYEQYF
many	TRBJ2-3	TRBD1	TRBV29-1	TGCAGCGGCTTGACAGGGTGGACAGATACGCAGTATTTT	CSGLTGWTDTQYF
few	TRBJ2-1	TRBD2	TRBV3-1	TGTGCCAGCAGCCAAGAATTCATCAGGCGGGAGGGGTTGGGGCCCTACAATGAGCAGTTCTTC	CASSQEFIRREGLGPYNEQFF
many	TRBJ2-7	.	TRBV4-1	TGCGCCAGCAGCCAAGAGCAGGCCTCCTACGAGCAGTACTTC	CASSQEQASYEQYF
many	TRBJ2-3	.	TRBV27	TGTGCCAGCAGTTTCGGGGCGGCGGGGTATACGCAGTATTTT	CASSFGAAGYTQYF
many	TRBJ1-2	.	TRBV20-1	TGCAGTGCTAGAGTGGGGAACCAGGGGGGCTACACCTTC	CSARVGNQGGYTF
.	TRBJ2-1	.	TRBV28	TGTGCCATGGGCCCCTGGCTAAATCCGTTACTCTCCTACAATGAGCAGTTCTTC	CAMGPWLNPLLSYNEQFF
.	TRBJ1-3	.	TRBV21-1	TGTGCCAGCAGCAAGGGGTGCTCTGGAAACACCATATATTTT	CASSKGCSGNTIYF
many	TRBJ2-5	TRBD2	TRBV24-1	TGTGCCACCAGTGATCAAACCCCAGGGACTAGCGGGAGAAAGGTGGAGACCCAGTACTTC	CATSDQTPGTSGRKVETQYF
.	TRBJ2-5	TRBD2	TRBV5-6	TGTGCCAGCAGCTTCGGGACTATTCAAGAGACCCAGTACTTC	CASSFGTIQETQYF
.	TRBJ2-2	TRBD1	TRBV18	TGTGCCAGCTCACAATACGGGACAGCGAACACCGGGGAGCTGTTTTTT	CASSQYGTANTGELFF
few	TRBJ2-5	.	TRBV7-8	TGTGCCAGCAGCTTACTGGGGGGGCAGGGGGAGACCCAGTACTTC	CASSLLGGQGETQYF
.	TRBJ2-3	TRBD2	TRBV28	TGTGCCAGCAGCCTCGGGACTAGCGGGAGGTTGTCAGATACGCAGTATTTT	CASSLGTSGRLSDTQYF
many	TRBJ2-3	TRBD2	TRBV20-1	TGCAGTGCTAGTTTGGCGGGGGGGTCGACAGATACGCAGTATTTT	CSASLAGGSTDTQYF
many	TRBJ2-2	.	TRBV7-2	TGTGCCAGCAGCCCAGACAGGATAAACACCGGGGAGCTGTTTTTT	CASSPDRINTGELFF
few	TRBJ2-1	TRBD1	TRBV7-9	TGTGCCAGCAGCTACCCGGGACAGGTCTACAATGAGCAGTTCTTC	CASSYPGQVYNEQFF
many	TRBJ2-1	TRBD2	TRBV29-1	TGCAGCGCCCAACTAGCGGGAGGGCCCAATGAGCAGTTCTTC	CSAQLAGGPNEQFF
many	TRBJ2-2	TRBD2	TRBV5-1	TGCGCCAGCAGCTCATCCGGGACTAGCTTCAACACCGGGGAGCTGTTTTTT	CASSSSGTSFNTGELFF
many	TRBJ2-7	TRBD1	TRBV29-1	TGCAGCGCTAGGGACAGCCTCTACGAGCAGTACTTC	CSARDSLYEQYF
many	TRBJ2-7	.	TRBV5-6	TGTGCCAGCAGTTTCCCGGGGGACGGCAACGAGCAGTACTTC	CASSFPGDGNEQYF
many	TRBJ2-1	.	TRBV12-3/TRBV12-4	TGTGCCAGCAGTGTCTCCAGGACAGCCTCCTACAATGAGCAGTTCTTC	CASSVSRTASYNEQFF
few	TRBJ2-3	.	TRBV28	TGTGCCAGCAGACTCTCGGGGCGGACCACAGATACGCAGTATTTT	CASRLSGRTTDTQYF
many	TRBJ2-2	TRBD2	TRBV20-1	TGCAGTGCTAGCTCAGGACTAGCGGGAGTCTCCGGGGAGCTGTTTTTT	CSASSGLAGVSGELFF
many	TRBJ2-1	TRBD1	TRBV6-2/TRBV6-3	TGTGCCAGCAGTTATTTGCAGGGGGCTGGTCTTCACAATGAGCAGTTCTTC	CASSYLQGAGLHNEQFF
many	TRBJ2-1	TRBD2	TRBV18	TGTGCCAGCTCACCACGAGGACTAGCGGGCCTCCATGAGCAGTTCTTC	CASSPRGLAGLHEQFF
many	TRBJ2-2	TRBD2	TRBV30	TGTGCCTGGGTTCGCCTAGGACTAGCGGGAGTGAACGGGGAGCTGTTTTTT	CAWVRLGLAGVNGELFF
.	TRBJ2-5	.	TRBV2	TGTGCCAGCAGATATGGCGAAGAGACCCAGTACTTC	CASRYGEETQYF
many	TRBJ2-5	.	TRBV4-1	TGCGCCAGCAGCCAAGAGACCGGTCGCATCCCGGCAGAGACCCAGTACTTC	CASSQETGRIPAETQYF
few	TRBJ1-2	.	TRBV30	TGTGCCTATAAGACGGGGTTTTATGGCTACACCTTC	CAYKTGFYGYTF
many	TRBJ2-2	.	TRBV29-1	TGCAGCGGCCAGGGATACGGGGAGCTGTTTTTT	CSGQGYGELFF
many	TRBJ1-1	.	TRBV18	TGTGCCAGCGCGAGGGCTGAAGCTTTCTTT	CASARAEAFF
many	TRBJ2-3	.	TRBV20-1	TGCAGTGCTAGAAGTCAGGATCGCACAGATACGCAGTATTTT	CSARSQDRTDTQYF
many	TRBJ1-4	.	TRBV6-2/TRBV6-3	TGTGCCAGCAGTTACGGCGGATTTAATGAAAAACTGTTTTTT	CASSYGGFNEKLFF
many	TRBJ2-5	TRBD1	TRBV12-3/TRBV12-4	TGTGCCAGCAGTACAGGGGTAGAGACCCAGTACTTC	CASSTGVETQYF
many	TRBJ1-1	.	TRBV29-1	TGCAGCGTTGAAGATCCGGCAGGCCTGAACACTGAAGCTTTCTTT	CSVEDPAGLNTEAFF
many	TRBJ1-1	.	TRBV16	TGTGCCAGCAGCCTTTTGACAGGAGGACTATTGAACACTGAAGCTTTCTTT	CASSLLTGGLLNTEAFF
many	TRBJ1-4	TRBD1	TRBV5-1	TGCGCCAGCAGCTTGAGTTTGGGGGACAGGAAATTT	CASSLSLGDRKF
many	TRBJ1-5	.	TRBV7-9	TGTGCCAGCAGCCTCCCGGGATGGGATCAGCCCCAGCATTTT	CASSLPGWDQPQHF
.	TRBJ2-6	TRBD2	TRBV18	TGTGCCAGCTCACCAATCCCCTCGCGCGGGGGCTCTGGGGCCAACGTCCTGACTTTC	CASSPIPSRGGSGANVLTF
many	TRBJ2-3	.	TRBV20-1	TGCAGTGCTAGAAGTCGGGGTAGCACAGATACGCAGTATTTT	CSARSRGSTDTQYF
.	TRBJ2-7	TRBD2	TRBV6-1	TGTGCCAGCAGTCCCGGGACTAGTGCCTACGAGCAGTACTTC	CASSPGTSAYEQYF
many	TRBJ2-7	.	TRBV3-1	TGTGCCAGCGGAGGGTCTACCTACGAGCAGTACTTC	CASGGSTYEQYF
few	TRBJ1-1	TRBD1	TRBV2	TGTGCCAGCAGTGAAGCGGGCAGGGGGGGTGAAGCTTTCTTT	CASSEAGRGGEAFF